This T cell receptor (beta chain) derives from a study of post-analysis software for immune sequencing data. In the study overall: Patients had relapsing-remitting, secondary progressive or progressive-relapsing multiple sclerosis; some lacked subtype. Overall study results and limits: In patients, TRBV5-6, TRBV5-1 and TRBV20-1 belonged to five or six TRBV segments found more frequently than in controls.

The germline V gene encodes CDR1 DFQATT and CDR2 SNEGSKA (reference sequence). Trimming cost V 2 bases and J 6 bases; bases outside gene matches: 7. This CDR3 is built from 15 residues. This clonotype came up a few times. The antigen is not known. The authors incorporated unique molecular identifiers into the TCR beta cDNA libraries. TCRdb analysed the PCR reads with MiXCR anew, one entry per CDR3 protein. The sample records hundreds of thousands of distinct CDR3 sequences, about 50% being singletons. Sequenced sample: blood. This receptor was identified in a girl aged 10-17 years with multiple sclerosis. This rearrangement joins TRBV20-1 to TRBJ2-1, with 10 positions matching TRBD2. The DNA of the CDR3 is TGCAGTGCTAGACGGAGCGGGAGGGATAGCAATGAGCAGTTCTTC. Amino acids: CSARRSGRDSNEQFF.